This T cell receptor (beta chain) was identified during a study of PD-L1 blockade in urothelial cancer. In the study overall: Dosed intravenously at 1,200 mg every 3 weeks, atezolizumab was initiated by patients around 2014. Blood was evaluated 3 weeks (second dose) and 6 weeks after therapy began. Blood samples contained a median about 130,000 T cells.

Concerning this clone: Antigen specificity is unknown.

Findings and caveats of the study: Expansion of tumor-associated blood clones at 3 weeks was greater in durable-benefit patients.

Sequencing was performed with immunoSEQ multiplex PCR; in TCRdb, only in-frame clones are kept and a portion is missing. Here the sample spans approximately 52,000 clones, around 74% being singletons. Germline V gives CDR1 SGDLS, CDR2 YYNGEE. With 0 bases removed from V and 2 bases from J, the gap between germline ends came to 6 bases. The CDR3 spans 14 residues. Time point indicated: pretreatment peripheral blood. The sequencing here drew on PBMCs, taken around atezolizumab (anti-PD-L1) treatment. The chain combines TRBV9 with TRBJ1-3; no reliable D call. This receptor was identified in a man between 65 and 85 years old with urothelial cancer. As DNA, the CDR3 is TGTGCCAGCAGCGTAGGAGAACCTGGAAACACCATATATTTT. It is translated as CASSVGEPGNTIYF.